The 6 T cell receptor beta chains presented below share a single source sample, sequenced in a study of cytotoxic CD8 clonotypes in ibrutinib-treated CLL (dated by TCRdb to the early 2020s). Libraries were prepared through the immunoSEQ multiplex PCR assay. TCRdb stores this immuneACCESS table with in-frame sequences only. Part of the clones is absent; in the studies checked, under half of the shortfall reflects unresolved V genes, and no reason is known for the rest. Across this sample there are around 150,000 clones, with about 88% seen only once. The ten largest clonotypes hold roughly 3% of the sample. In the paper's terms, the time point label means: progressive disease on ibrutinib. Material: PBMCs, obtained at disease progression, from a patient treated with ibrutinib. The receptor set was obtained from a human donor with chronic lymphocytic leukemia.

V and J are TRBV15 and TRBJ1-5, with TRBD1 matching 7 bases. The trim removed 5 bases at V and 4 bases at J, leaving 8 bases unmatched. CDR3 length: 15 amino acids. Germline V gene data show CDR1 as LNHNV and CDR2 as YYDKDF (reference sequence). The chain's CDR3 is CATSSYGQDNQPQHF. The CDR3 region has the DNA TGTGCCACCAGCTCATATGGACAGGATAATCAGCCCCAGCATTTT. The complete variable domain, with remaining parts taken from reference TRBV15 and TRBJ1-5, reads DAMVIQNPRYQVTQFGKPVTLSCSQTLNHNVMYWYQQKSSQAPKLLFHYYDKDFNNEADTPDNFQSRRPNTSFCFLDIRSPGLGDTAMYLCATSSYGQDNQPQHFGDGTRLSIL.

The chain couples TRBV6-6 to TRBJ1-2; D is uncertain. Trimming shortened V by 6 bases and J by 4 bases, and 18 bases separated the two germline ends. This CDR3 has 15 amino acids. Germline V gives CDR1 MNHNY, CDR2 SVGAGI (reference sequence). Here the CDR3 DNA reads TGTGCCAGCAGGGAAGGACGCACTAGGACCTATGGCTACACCTTC. Translation gives CASREGRTRTYGYTF.

The genes are TRBV9 and TRBJ2-3; D ambiguous. The length of the CDR3 is 15 residues. V gave up 4 bases and J gave up 0 bases, with 12 bases separating them. The germline V gene encodes CDR1 SGDLS and CDR2 YYNGEE. As DNA, the CDR3 is TGTGCCAGCAGCCCCGTGGGCTTGAGCACAGATACGCAGTATTTT. Translating gives CASSPVGLSTDTQYF.

This chain uses TRBV12-5 with TRBJ2-1; 9 bases align to TRBD2. The CDR3 loop spans 18 amino acids. The germline V gene has CDR1 LGHNT and CDR2 FRNRAP. Trimming cost V 0 bases and J 0 bases; bases outside gene matches: 6. The DNA of the CDR3 is TGTGCTAGTGGTTTGGTTCTAGCGGGATGGAACTCCTACAATGAGCAGTTCTTC. Residues: CASGLVLAGWNSYNEQFF.

J is TRBJ1-4 and V is TRBV5-1; the D gene is possibly TRBD1 (6 bases). Germline assignment: CDR1 SGHRS and CDR2 YFSETQ. The CDR3 sequence is 15 residues long. V lost 4 bases and J 13 bases, leaving 23 bases between the germline ends. CDR3 amino acids: CASSPTQARGVRLFF. The CDR3 nucleotides read TGCGCCAGCAGCCCTACCCAAGCGAGGGGGGTAAGACTGTTTTTT.

V is TRBV6-5 and J is TRBJ2-7; possible D gene TRBD1, 6 bases. In germline, CDR1 is MNHEY, CDR2 SVGAGI. The length of the CDR3 is 13 residues. The V gene lost 10 bases and the J gene lost 2 bases, with 15 bases spanning the gap. CDR3 sequence (DNA): TGTGCCACTACGCGCCAGGGGACCTACGAGCAGTACTTC. Its protein product is CATTRQGTYEQYF.